The 2 T cell receptor beta chains below come from one sample, sequenced in a study of cytomegalovirus exposure and HLA in healthy donors. Profiling relied on immunoSEQ multiplex PCR, and the TCRdb table lists in-frame clones only, not all of them. The sample records roughly 70,000 clones, 96% being singletons. Source material: PBMCs. These TCRs come from a woman aged 18-29 years in good health and CMV-seropositive.

The J gene is TRBJ2-5, the V gene TRBV1; the table names TRBD1, a call not compared with the DNA. TRBV1 is deemed a pseudogene. The CDR3 covers 15 residues. The CDR3 is CTSSHFVAAGETQYF. The CDR3 bases are TGCACCAGCAGCCATTTCGTCGCCGCAGGAGAGACCCAGTACTTC.

This chain connects TRBV5-1 to TRBJ2-2; 7 bases align to TRBD1. Germline V gene data show CDR1 as SGHRS and CDR2 as YFSETQ. Trimming took 0 bases from V and 4 from J; bases not matched to a gene: 6. This CDR3 has 16 amino acids. CDR3 sequence: CASSLAGQVTTGELFF. CDR3 sequence (DNA): TGCGCCAGCAGCTTGGCCGGACAGGTTACCACCGGGGAGCTGTTTTTT. Drawing the rest from reference TRBV5-1 and TRBJ2-2, the complete variable domain is KAGVTQTPRYLIKTRGQQVTLSCSPISGHRSVSWYQQTPGQGLQFLFEYFSETQRNKGNFPGRFSGRQFSNSRSEMNVSTLELGDSALYLCASSLAGQVTTGELFFGEGSRLTVL.